Listed below are T cell receptor beta chains from one sample, sequenced in a study of cytomegalovirus exposure and HLA in healthy donors. Clones were sequenced by immunoSEQ multiplex PCR, and TCRdb holds only the in-frame ones, with some missing. This sample carries 80,000 to 95,000 clones, roughly 60% of them seen once, and the ten largest clones take 2% to 2.5%. Sample: PBMCs. The origin of the receptors is a human donor in good health. The CDR3 runs from the conserved cysteine through the conserved F or W. The D gene is left open where the match is weak. Not every row has a clone size; where given, it reads once, few, many or a size class.

-	TRBJ2-2	-	20	TRBV9	TGTGCCAGCAGCGTAGCCACTTATCACCGGGTAGGAGCGAACACCGGGGAGCTGTTTTTT	CASSVATYHRVGANTGELFF
-	TRBJ2-4	-	15	TRBV4-3	TGCGCCAGCAGCCAAGAGGCGGGGGCCAAAAACATTCAGTACTTC	CASSQEAGAKNIQYF
-	TRBJ2-1	TRBD2	14	TRBV6-6	TGTGCCAGCAGTACTAGCGGGGGGCCCAATGAGCAGTTCTTC	CASSTSGGPNEQFF
few	TRBJ2-5	TRBD1	15	TRBV19	TGTGCCAGTAGTATATGGGGACAGGGTCGGCAGACCCAGTACTTC	CASSIWGQGRQTQYF
once	TRBJ2-7	-	13	TRBV30	TGTGCCTGGAGTAGACAGACAACCCACGAGCAGTACTTC	CAWSRQTTHEQYF
-	TRBJ1-1	-	13	TRBV11-1	TGTGCCAGCAGTCCCAGGGTAAGCACTGAAGCTTTCTTT	CASSPRVSTEAFF
few	TRBJ2-7	TRBD1	15	TRBV5-4	TGTGCCAGCAGCAGGGACAGGGGGCTGGGTGGCGAGCAGTACTTC	CASSRDRGLGGEQYF
-	TRBJ2-2	-	17	TRBV7-3	TGTGCCAGCAGCTTAGACCCCGCCGGCCGGGGCACCGGGGAGCTGTTTTTT	CASSLDPAGRGTGELFF
few	TRBJ1-6	-	14	TRBV19	TGTGCCAGCCGAAGCCCCAGGGGAAATTCACCCCTCCACTTT	CASRSPRGNSPLHF
-	TRBJ1-1	-	13	TRBV7-2	TGTGCCAGCAGGCAGGGATACGGCACTGAAGCTTTCTTT	CASRQGYGTEAFF
-	TRBJ2-5	TRBD1	15	TRBV6-5	TGTGCCAGCAGCCCCCAGACAGGGCGCCAAGAGACCCAGTACTTC	CASSPQTGRQETQYF
few	TRBJ1-2	-	13	TRBV7-8	TGTGCCAGCAGCCCGGGACACCGCTATGGCTACACCTTC	CASSPGHRYGYTF
-	TRBJ1-6	-	12	TRBV29-1	TGCAGCGTTGCAGGGGATAATTCACCCCTCCACTTT	CSVAGDNSPLHF
-	TRBJ2-2	-	16	TRBV5-8	TGTGCCAGCAGCTTTCTTTACAGGGGAGGTACCGGGGAGCTGTTTTTT	CASSFLYRGGTGELFF
few	TRBJ2-1	-	17	TRBV19	TGTGCCAGTAGTATAGAGGGTGGTTCGCGGCCCTACAATGAGCAGTTCTTC	CASSIEGGSRPYNEQFF
few	TRBJ1-2	-	16	TRBV6-6	TGTGCCAGCAGTTATTCCGCGCGTGGCGGTAACTATGGCTACACCTTC	CASSYSARGGNYGYTF
-	TRBJ1-2	-	15	TRBV5-4	TGTGCCAGCAGCTTGTCTGGGACTCCCTTGGGAGGCTACACCTTC	CASSLSGTPLGGYTF
-	TRBJ2-6	-	15	TRBV2	TGTGCCAGCAGCGCCCCGTCAGGGGGGGCCAACGTCCTGACTTTC	CASSAPSGGANVLTF
-	TRBJ1-2	-	13	TRBV7-2	TGTGCCAGCAGCTTCTCCCCGCAGTATGGCTACACCTTC	CASSFSPQYGYTF
-	TRBJ2-7	TRBD1	18	TRBV7-9	TGTGCCAGCAGTCCTATGTGGGACAGGAAGCCGCCGGTTATCGAGCAGTACTTC	CASSPMWDRKPPVIEQYF
-	TRBJ1-1	TRBD1	15	TRBV11-2	TGTGCCAGCAGCCCCAGGACAGGGTTGAACACTGAAGCTTTCTTT	CASSPRTGLNTEAFF
-	TRBJ1-2	-	15	TRBV9	TGTGCCAGCAGCGGCCAGGGGCCCTCTAACTATGGCTACACCTTC	CASSGQGPSNYGYTF
-	TRBJ2-1	TRBD2	18	TRBV9	TGTGCCAGCAGCGTAGGCCCTAGCGGGGTGCGGGGCTACAATGAGCAGTTCTTC	CASSVGPSGVRGYNEQFF
-	TRBJ2-1	-	13	TRBV18	TGTGCCAGCTCACCACCGGTAGCGTATGAGCAGTTCTTC	CASSPPVAYEQFF
-	TRBJ1-2	-	15	TRBV6-5	TGTGCCAGCAGTTACTCGAATCAGGGTGATTATGGCTACACCTTC	CASSYSNQGDYGYTF
-	TRBJ1-1	-	15	TRBV9	TGTGCCAGCAGCGTAGACCGCGGGGTGAACACTGAAGCTTTCTTT	CASSVDRGVNTEAFF
-	TRBJ1-2	-	13	TRBV7-8	TGTGCCAGCAGCCCTCGTGGGAGCTATGGCTACACCTTC	CASSPRGSYGYTF
-	TRBJ2-7	TRBD1	14	TRBV19	TGTGCCAGTAGTTCCCAGGGGGTCCCCTACGAGCAGTACTTC	CASSSQGVPYEQYF
-	TRBJ2-7	-	15	TRBV18	TGTGCCGGCTCACCACCCCTCCCCGGGTCCTACGAGCAGTACTTC	CAGSPPLPGSYEQYF
-	TRBJ2-7	-	13	TRBV19	TGTGCCAGTAGTATAGGCGGGCCTAACGAGCAGTACTTC	CASSIGGPNEQYF
-	TRBJ1-5	TRBD1	15	TRBV2	TGTGCCAGCAGTTACGACAGGGGTGGCAATCAGCCCCAGCATTTT	CASSYDRGGNQPQHF
-	TRBJ2-7	TRBD2	14	TRBV2	TGTGCCAGCAGTACGAGGACTAGCGGGGGTGCCACATACTTC	CASSTRTSGGATYF
-	TRBJ2-3	-	15	TRBV7-2	TGTGCCAGCAGCCAGTCCCAGCGGGGCACAGATACGCAGTATTTT	CASSQSQRGTDTQYF
-	TRBJ1-1	TRBD1	14	TRBV9	TGTGCCAGCAGCCCGGGACAGGGGGCTAATGAAGCTTTCTTT	CASSPGQGANEAFF
-	TRBJ2-7	TRBD2	15	TRBV19	TGTGCCACGGGGACTAGCGGGGAAGGGGGCTACGAGCAGTACTTC	CATGTSGEGGYEQYF
-	TRBJ2-7	TRBD1	15	TRBV2	TGTGCCAGCAGTCCCCTCCGGGACAGGGGCGACGAGCAGTACTTC	CASSPLRDRGDEQYF
-	TRBJ2-7	TRBD2	15	TRBV7-2	TGTGCCAGCAGCCATTTCACTAGCGGGGCGTACGAGCAGTACTTC	CASSHFTSGAYEQYF
once	TRBJ2-5	TRBD2	17	TRBV11-2	TGTGCCAGCAGCTTAGACGCGACTGGGACTAGCCAAGAGACCCAGTACTTC	CASSLDATGTSQETQYF
-	TRBJ1-2	TRBD1	15	TRBV5-4	TGTGCCAGCAGCTTGAGACGCACAGGGGACTATGGCTACACCTTC	CASSLRRTGDYGYTF
-	TRBJ2-7	-	16	TRBV4-3	TGCGCCAGCAGCCCCCAACCCCGTACCGGTACCTACGAGCAGTACTTC	CASSPQPRTGTYEQYF
-	TRBJ2-2	TRBD2	15	TRBV7-3	TGTGCCAGCAGCTCCAGACTAGCGGGGGCTGGGGAGCTGTTTTTT	CASSSRLAGAGELFF
few	TRBJ1-3	-	14	TRBV5-5	TGTGCCAGCAGCTTGAGGGGCTCTGGAAACACCATATATTTT	CASSLRGSGNTIYF
few	TRBJ2-5	TRBD1	15	TRBV5-6	TGTGCCAGCAGCTATCGGACAGGGGGCCAAGAGACCCAGTACTTC	CASSYRTGGQETQYF
few	TRBJ1-4	TRBD1	14	TRBV6-6	TGTGCCAGCAGTTACGGTAGGGGGCGTGAAAAACTGTTTTTT	CASSYGRGREKLFF
-	TRBJ2-7	TRBD2	14	TRBV30	TGTGCCTGGAGTAGTGCGGGGGGGCCCTACGAGCAGTACTTC	CAWSSAGGPYEQYF
-	TRBJ1-1	TRBD1	12	TRBV19	TGTGCCAGTAAGGGGGCGAACACTGAAGCTTTCTTT	CASKGANTEAFF
-	TRBJ1-2	-	12	TRBV6-1	TGTGCCAGCAGCCGGGACAACTTCGGCTACACCTTC	CASSRDNFGYTF
few	TRBJ2-1	TRBD2	16	TRBV5-4	TGTGCCAGCAGCCAAACTAGCGGTGGTAACCTCAATGAGCAGTTCTTC	CASSQTSGGNLNEQFF
few	TRBJ1-2	TRBD1	13	TRBV7-2	TGTGCCAGCGGCGGGGCAGGGGGCAGTGGCTACACCTTC	CASGGAGGSGYTF
-	TRBJ1-1	-	14	TRBV6-1	TGTGCCAGCAGAACCTCTGGCTTGAACACTGAAGCTTTCTTT	CASRTSGLNTEAFF
-	TRBJ1-1	-	14	TRBV9	TGTGCCAGCAGCGTGAGTACAGCGAACACTGAAGCTTTCTTT	CASSVSTANTEAFF
-	TRBJ2-2	TRBD1	15	TRBV7-7	TGTGCTAGCACCCCAGGGGGAAGGGGCACCGGGGAGCTGTTTTTT	CASTPGGRGTGELFF
-	TRBJ2-5	-	12	TRBV7-2	TGTGCCAGCAGCTTAGTATTGGAGACCCAGTACTTC	CASSLVLETQYF